The clone carrying this T cell receptor (beta chain) was detected only a few times. This entry comes from a study of identical twins. Each CDR3 protein is one row after TCRdb ran MiXCR on the 5' RACE reads. In the table there are some 560,000 distinct CDR3 sequences, roughly 9.9% of which are singletons. These same data were also listed under a study on yellow fever vaccine responses in identical twins.

The TCR sequence derives from a woman aged 18 to 35 in good health. Material: PBMCs.

The CDR3 nucleotides read TGCAGCGTTGTTTATAGGGAAATAGAGTACTTC. It specifies CSVVYREIEYF. The chain uses TRBV29-1 and TRBJ2-7; D uncertain. This CDR3 contains 11 residues. CDR1 is SQVTM and CDR2 is ANQGSEA in the germline V gene. V was shortened by 4 bases and J by 11 bases, with 15 bases between the two germline ends.